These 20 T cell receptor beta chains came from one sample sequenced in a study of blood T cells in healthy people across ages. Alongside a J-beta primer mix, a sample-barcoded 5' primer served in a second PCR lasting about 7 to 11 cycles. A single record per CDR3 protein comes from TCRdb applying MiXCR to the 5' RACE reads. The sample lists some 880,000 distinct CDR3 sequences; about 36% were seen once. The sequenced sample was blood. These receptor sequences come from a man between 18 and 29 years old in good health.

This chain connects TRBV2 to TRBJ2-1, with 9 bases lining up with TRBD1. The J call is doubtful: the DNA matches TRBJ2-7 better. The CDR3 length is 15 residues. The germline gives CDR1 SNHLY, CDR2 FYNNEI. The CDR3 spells CASRGTGRTYNEQYF. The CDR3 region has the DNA TGTGCCAGCAGGGGGACAGGGAGAACCTACAATGAGCAGTACTTC.

The CDR3 region has the DNA TGTGCCAGCAGTTTTGTCGCGGATCCAGAAAAACTGTTTTTT. Translating gives CASSFVADPEKLFF. J is TRBJ1-4 and V is TRBV12-3 or TRBV12-4; no clear D. This CDR3 region has 14 residues. With 3 bases removed from V and 8 bases from J, the gap between germline ends came to 13 bases.

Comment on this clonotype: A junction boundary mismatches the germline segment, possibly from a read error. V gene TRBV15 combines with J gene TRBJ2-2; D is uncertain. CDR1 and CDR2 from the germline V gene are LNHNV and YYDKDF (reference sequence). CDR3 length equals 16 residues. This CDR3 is CATSSRNNAVTGELFF. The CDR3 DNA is TGTGCTACCAGCTCCCGAAATAACGCGGTCACCGGGGAGCTGTTTTTT.

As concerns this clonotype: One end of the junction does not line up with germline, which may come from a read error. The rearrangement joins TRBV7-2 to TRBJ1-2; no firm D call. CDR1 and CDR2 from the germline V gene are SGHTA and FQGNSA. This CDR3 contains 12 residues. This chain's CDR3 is CASSVTVYGHTF. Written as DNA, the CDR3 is TGTGCCAGCAGCGTCACAGTATATGGCCACACCTTC.

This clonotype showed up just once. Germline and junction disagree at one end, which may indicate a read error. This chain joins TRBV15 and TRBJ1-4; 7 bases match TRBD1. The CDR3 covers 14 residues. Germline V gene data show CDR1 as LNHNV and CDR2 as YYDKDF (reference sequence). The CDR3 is CASSRVGTVEKLFF. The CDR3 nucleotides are TGTGCCTCCAGCAGAGTAGGGACAGTTGAAAAACTGTTTTTT.

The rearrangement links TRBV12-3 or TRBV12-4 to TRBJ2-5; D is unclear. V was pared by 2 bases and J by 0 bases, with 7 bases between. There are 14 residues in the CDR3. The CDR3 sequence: CASSLWQYQETQYF. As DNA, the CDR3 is TGTGCCAGCAGTTTATGGCAGTACCAAGAGACCCAGTACTTC.

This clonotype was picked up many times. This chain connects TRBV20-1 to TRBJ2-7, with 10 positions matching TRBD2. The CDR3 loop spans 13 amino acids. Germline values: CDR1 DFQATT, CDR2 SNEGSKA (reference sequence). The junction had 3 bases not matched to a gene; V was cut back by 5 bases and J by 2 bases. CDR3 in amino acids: CSAPTSGTYEQYF. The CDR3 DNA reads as TGCAGTGCTCCCACTAGCGGGACCTACGAGCAGTACTTC.

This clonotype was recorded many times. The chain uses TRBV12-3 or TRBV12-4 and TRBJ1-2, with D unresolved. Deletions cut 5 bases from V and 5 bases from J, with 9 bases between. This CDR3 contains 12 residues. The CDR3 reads CASSGQEYGYTF. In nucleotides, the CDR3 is TGTGCCAGCAGTGGGCAGGAGTATGGCTACACCTTC.

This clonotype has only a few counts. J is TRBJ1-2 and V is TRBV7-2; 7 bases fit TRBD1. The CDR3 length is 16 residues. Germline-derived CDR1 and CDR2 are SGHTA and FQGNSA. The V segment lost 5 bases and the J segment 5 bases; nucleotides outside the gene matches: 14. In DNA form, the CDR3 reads TGTGCCAGCAGCAACCGGGACAGCCGCGGACATTATGGCTACACCTTC. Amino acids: CASSNRDSRGHYGYTF.

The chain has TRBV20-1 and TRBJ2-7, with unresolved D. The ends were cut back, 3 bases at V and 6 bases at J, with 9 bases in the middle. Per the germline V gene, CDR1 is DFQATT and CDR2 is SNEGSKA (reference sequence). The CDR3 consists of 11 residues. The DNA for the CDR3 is TGCAGTGCTAGGACTCCCCGCGAGCAGTACTTC. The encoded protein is CSARTPREQYF.

CDR3 DNA: TGCGCCAGCAGCCACCGGGACAAGTGCAATGAGCAGTTCTTC. Protein sequence: CASSHRDKCNEQFF. The rearrangement uses TRBV4-3 and TRBJ2-1; tentatively, D is TRBD1 (6 bases). V was shortened by 3 bases and J by 6 bases, with 12 bases between the two germline ends. Germline loops: CDR1 LGHNA, CDR2 YSLEER. CDR3 length: 14 residues.

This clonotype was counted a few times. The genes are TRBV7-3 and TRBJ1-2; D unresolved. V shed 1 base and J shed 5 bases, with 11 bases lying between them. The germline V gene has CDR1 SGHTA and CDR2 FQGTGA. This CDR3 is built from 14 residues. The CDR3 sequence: CASSLNPGRYGYTF. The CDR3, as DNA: TGTGCCAGCAGCTTAAACCCCGGACGTTATGGCTACACCTTC. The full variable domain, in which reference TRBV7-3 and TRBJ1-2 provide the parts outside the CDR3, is GAGVSQTPSNKVTEKGKYVELRCDPISGHTALYWYRQSLGQGPEFLIYFQGTGAADDSGLPNDRFFAVRPEGSVSTLKIQRTERGDSAVYLCASSLNPGRYGYTFGSGTRLTVV.

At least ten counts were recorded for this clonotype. The CDR3 is CASSSPGTSNYGYTF. The CDR3 DNA is TGTGCCAGCAGTTCTCCCGGGACGTCGAACTATGGCTACACCTTC. The chain couples TRBV6-6 to TRBJ1-2; a weak D match, TRBD1 (5 bases). CDR1 MNHNY and CDR2 SVGAGI come from the germline V gene (reference sequence). Trimming shortened V by 4 bases and J by 2 bases, and 14 bases separated the two germline ends. The CDR3 covers 15 residues.

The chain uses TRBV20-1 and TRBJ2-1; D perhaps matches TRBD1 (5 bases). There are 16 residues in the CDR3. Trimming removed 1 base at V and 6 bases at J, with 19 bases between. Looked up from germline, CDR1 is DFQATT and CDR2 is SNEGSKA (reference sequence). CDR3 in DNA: TGCAGTGCTAGAGCCAGGGATATCGATGTCTTCAATGAGCAGTTCTTC. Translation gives CSARARDIDVFNEQFF.

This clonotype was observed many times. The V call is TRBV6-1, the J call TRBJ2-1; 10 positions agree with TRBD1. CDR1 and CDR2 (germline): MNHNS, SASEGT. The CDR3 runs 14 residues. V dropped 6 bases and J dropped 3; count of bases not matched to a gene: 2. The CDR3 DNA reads TGTGCCAGCAGCCGGGACAGGGGCTACAATGAGCAGTTCTTC. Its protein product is CASSRDRGYNEQFF.

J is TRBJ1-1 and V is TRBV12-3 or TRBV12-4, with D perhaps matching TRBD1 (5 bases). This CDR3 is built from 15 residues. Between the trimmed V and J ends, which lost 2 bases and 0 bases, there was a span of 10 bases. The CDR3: CASSLQGGMNTEAFF. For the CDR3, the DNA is TGTGCCAGCAGTTTACAGGGCGGCATGAACACTGAAGCTTTCTTT.

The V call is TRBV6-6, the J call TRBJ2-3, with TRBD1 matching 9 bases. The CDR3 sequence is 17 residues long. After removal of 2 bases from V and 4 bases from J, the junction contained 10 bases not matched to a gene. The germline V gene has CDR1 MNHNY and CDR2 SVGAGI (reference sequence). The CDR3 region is CASSYPQGALKPDTQYF. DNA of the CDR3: TGTGCCAGCAGTTACCCACAGGGGGCCCTGAAACCAGATACGCAGTATTTT.

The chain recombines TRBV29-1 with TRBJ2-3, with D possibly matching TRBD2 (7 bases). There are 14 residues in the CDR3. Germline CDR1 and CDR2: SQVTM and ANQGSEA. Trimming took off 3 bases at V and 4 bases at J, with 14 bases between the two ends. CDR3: CSVEWRGPSDTQYF. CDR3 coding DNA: TGCAGCGTTGAGTGGCGGGGGCCTTCAGATACGCAGTATTTT.

CDR3 in amino acids: CASSYPRGGASYNEQFF. As DNA, the CDR3 is TGTGCCAGCAGTTACCCGAGGGGGGGGGCCTCCTACAATGAGCAGTTCTTC. This chain uses TRBV6-6 with TRBJ2-1, with a tentative D call TRBD2 (7 bases). This CDR3 is built from 17 residues. Germline CDR1 MNHNY, CDR2 SVGAGI (reference sequence). V was shortened by 2 bases and J by 0 bases, with 14 bases between the two germline ends.

CDR3 in amino acids: CASNQQGAKNIQYF. The CDR3 DNA reads as TGTGCCAGCAACCAACAGGGAGCCAAAAACATTCAGTACTTC. The J gene is TRBJ2-4, the V gene TRBV12-3 or TRBV12-4, with D maybe TRBD1 (6 bases). This CDR3 is built from 14 residues. V was cut by 7 bases and J by 0 bases, with 10 bases left in between.